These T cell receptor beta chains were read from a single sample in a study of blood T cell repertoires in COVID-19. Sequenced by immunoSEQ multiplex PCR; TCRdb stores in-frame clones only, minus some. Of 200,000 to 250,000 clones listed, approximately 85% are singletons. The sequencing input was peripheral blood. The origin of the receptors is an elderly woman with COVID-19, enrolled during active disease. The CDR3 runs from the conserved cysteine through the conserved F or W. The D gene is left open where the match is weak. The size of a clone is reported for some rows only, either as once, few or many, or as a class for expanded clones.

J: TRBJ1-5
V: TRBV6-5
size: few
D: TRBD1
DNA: TGTGCCAGCAGGGGCGGGACAGGGGGCCAGCCCCAGCATTTT
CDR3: CASRGGTGGQPQHF

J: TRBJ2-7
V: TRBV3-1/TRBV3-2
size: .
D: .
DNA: TGTGCCAGCAGCTCAATCCACGAGCAGTACTTC
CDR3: CASSSIHEQYF

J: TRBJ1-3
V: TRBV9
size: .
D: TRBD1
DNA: TGTGCCAGCAGCTCTCGACAGGGCTCTGGAAACACCATATATTTT
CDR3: CASSSRQGSGNTIYF

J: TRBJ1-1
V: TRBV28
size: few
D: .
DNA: TGTGCCAGCAGCACACGGAGGTCGGGCACTGAAGCTTTCTTT
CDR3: CASSTRRSGTEAFF

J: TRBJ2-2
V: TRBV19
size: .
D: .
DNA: TGTGCCAGTAGTATAAGCCTGAACACCGGGGAGCTGTTTTTT
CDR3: CASSISLNTGELFF

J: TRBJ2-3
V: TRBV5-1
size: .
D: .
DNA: TGCGCCAGCAGCTTGGCAGTAGCCACAGATACGCAGTATTTT
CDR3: CASSLAVATDTQYF

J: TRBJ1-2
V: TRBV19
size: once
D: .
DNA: TGTGCCAGTAGTCCTTCGTTTACAGATAACTATGGCTACACCTTC
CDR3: CASSPSFTDNYGYTF

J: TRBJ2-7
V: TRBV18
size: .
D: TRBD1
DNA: TGTGCCAGCTCACCACAGGGACAGTCCTACGAGCAGTACTTC
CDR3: CASSPQGQSYEQYF

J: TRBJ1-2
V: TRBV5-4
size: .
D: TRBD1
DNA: TGTGCCAGCAGCTTGGTCAGGGGGCACGGCTACACCTTC
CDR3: CASSLVRGHGYTF

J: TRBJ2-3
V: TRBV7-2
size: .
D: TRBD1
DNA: TGTGCCAGCAGCTTAGAGGGGGCGCTTACAGATACGCAGTATTTT
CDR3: CASSLEGALTDTQYF

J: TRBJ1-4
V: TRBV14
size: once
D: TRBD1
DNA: TGTGCCAGCAGCAGGGGGCAAAAACTGTTTTTT
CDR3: CASSRGQKLFF

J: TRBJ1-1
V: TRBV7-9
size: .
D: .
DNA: TGTGCCAGCAGCTCGACAGTCCTGAACACTGAAGCTTTCTTT
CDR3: CASSSTVLNTEAFF

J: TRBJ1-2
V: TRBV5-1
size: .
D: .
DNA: TGCGCCAGCAGCTTGGAGGTGGGCCGATCTAACTATGGCTACACCTTC
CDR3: CASSLEVGRSNYGYTF

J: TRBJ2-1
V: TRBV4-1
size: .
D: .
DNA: TGCGCCAGCAGCCAAGATCACGGACTCGCGGTTAAGTTCTTC
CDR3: CASSQDHGLAVKFF

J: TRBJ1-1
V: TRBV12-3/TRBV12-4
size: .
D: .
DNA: TGTGCCAGCAGTTTTGCCGGCACTGAAGCTTTCTTT
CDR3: CASSFAGTEAFF

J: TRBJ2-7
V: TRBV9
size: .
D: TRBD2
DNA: TGTGCCAGCAGCGCGGCTAGCGGTTCCTACGAGCAGTACTTC
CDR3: CASSAASGSYEQYF

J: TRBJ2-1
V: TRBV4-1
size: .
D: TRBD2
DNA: TGCGCCAGCAGCCAAGGAACGGGGGGGGCCTACAATGAGCAGTTCTTC
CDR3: CASSQGTGGAYNEQFF

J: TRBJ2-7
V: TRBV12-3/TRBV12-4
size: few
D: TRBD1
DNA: TGTGCCAGCAGAGAGACAGGGGTACACGAGCAGTACTTC
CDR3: CASRETGVHEQYF

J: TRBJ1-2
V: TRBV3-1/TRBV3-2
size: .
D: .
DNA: TGTGCCAGCAGCCAAGCAACAGTCTATGGCTACACCTTC
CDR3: CASSQATVYGYTF

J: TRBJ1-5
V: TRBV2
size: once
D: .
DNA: TGTGCCACCCACCAGGGTAGCAATCAGCCCCAGCATTTT
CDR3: CATHQGSNQPQHF

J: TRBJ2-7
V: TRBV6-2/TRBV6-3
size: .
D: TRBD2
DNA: TGTGCCAGCAGCCCTGGACTAGCGAGAGCCTACGAGCAGTACTTC
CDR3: CASSPGLARAYEQYF

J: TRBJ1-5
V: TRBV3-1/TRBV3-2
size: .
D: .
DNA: TGTGCCAGCAGCCAAGTTCGGGGTAATCAGCCCCAGCATTTT
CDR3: CASSQVRGNQPQHF

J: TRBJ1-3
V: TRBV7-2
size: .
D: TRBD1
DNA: TGTGCCAGCAGCAAACAGGGGACAGACTCTGGAAACACCATATATTTT
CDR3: CASSKQGTDSGNTIYF

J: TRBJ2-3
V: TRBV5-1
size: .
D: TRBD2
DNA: TGCGCCAGCAGCCCCGGAGGGAGCGGGGGGTTCACAGATACGCAGTATTTT
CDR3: CASSPGGSGGFTDTQYF

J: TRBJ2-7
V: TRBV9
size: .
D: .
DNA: TGTGCCAGCAGCCCGGACTCATTTAGGTCCTACGAGCAGTACTTC
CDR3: CASSPDSFRSYEQYF

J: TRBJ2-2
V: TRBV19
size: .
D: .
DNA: TGTGCCAGTATGGAGGGGACGTTGATCACCGGGGAGCTGTTTTTT
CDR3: CASMEGTLITGELFF

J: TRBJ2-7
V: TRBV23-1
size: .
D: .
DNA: TGCGCCAGCACCCCCGGTCTCTACGAGCAGTACTTC
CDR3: CASTPGLYEQYF

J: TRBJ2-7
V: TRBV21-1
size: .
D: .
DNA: TGTGCCAGCAGTACGGACAGGTTGCCCTACGAGCAGTACTTC
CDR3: CASSTDRLPYEQYF

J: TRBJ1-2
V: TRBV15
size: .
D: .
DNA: TGTGCCACCAGCAGAAAGGGGGAGGGTGGCTACACCTTC
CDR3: CATSRKGEGGYTF

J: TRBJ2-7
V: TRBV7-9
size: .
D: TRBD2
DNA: TGTGCCAGCAGCTTAGTTCGGACTAGCGGCAACCACGAGCAGTACTTC
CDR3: CASSLVRTSGNHEQYF

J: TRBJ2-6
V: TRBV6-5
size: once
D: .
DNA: TGTGCCAGCAGTTACGGACATCGTCTTGGGGCCAACGTCCTGACTTTC
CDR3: CASSYGHRLGANVLTF

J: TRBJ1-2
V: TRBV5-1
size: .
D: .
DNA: TGCGCCAGCAAAAGAACTGCTAACTATGGCTACACCTTC
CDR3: CASKRTANYGYTF

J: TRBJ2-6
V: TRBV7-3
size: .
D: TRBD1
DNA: TGTGCCAGCAGCTTACCCGGACAGGGGGGTACCAACGTCCTGACTTTC
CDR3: CASSLPGQGGTNVLTF

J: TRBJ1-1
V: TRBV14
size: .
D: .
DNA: TGTGCCAGCAGCCAAGAGAGGTTCACTGAAGCTTTCTTT
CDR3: CASSQERFTEAFF

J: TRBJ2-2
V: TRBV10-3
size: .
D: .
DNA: TGTGCCATCGGACGAGGAGGGGCTAACACCGGGGAGCTGTTTTTT
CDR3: CAIGRGGANTGELFF

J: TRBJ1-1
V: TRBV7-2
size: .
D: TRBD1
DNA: TGTGCCAGCAGCTTATCCGGGACAGGGGACTCTAGAGCTTTCTTT
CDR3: CASSLSGTGDSRAFF

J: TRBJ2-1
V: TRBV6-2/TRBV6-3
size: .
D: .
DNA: TGTGCCAGCAGTCTCAACAGTTATGAGCAGTTCTTC
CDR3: CASSLNSYEQFF

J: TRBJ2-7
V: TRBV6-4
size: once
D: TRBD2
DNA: TGTGCCAGCACGGTAGCGGGAGGAGGCGAGCAGTACTTC
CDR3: CASTVAGGGEQYF

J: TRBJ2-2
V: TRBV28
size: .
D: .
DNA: TGTGCCAGCAGTCGGACACATAGGGGGACCGGGGAGCTGTTTTTT
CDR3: CASSRTHRGTGELFF

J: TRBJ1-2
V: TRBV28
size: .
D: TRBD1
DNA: TGTGCCAGCAGTCTGACAGGGACCGCAGCTAACTATGGCTACACCTTC
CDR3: CASSLTGTAANYGYTF

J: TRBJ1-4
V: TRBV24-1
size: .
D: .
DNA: TGTGCCACCAGTGATTTGGGAGGGGACAATGAAAAACTGTTTTTT
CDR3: CATSDLGGDNEKLFF

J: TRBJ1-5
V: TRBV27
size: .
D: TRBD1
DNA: TGTGCCAGCCGTCCTCCCGGGACAGGGGGAAATCAGCCCCAGCATTTT
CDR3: CASRPPGTGGNQPQHF

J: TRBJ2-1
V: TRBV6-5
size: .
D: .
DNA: TGTGCCAGCAATCGAGAGTATGAGCAGTTCTTC
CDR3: CASNREYEQFF

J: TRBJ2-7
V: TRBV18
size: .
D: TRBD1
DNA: TGTGCCAGCTCACCCCACGAACAGGGGGAGCAGTACTTC
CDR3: CASSPHEQGEQYF

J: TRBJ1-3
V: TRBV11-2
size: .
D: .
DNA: TGTGCCAGCAGCTTCGGGTTTGGAAACACCATATATTTT
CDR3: CASSFGFGNTIYF

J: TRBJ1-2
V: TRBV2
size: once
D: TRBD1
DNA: TGTGCCAGCAGTCCGACAGGGGGCAGCGGCTACACCTTC
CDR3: CASSPTGGSGYTF

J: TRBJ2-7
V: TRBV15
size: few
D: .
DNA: TGTGCCACCAGCAGAGGGGCGTCTACAACCTACGAGCAGTACTTC
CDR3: CATSRGASTTYEQYF